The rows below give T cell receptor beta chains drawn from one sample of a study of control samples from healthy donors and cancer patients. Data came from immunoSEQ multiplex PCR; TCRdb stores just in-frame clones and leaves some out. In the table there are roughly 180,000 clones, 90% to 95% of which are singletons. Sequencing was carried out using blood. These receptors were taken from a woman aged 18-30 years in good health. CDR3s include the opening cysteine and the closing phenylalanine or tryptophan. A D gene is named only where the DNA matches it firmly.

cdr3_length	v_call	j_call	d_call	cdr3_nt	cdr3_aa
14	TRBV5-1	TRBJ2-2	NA	TGCGCCAGCAGCCACCTCAGGGAGACCGGGGAGCTGTTTTTT	CASSHLRETGELFF
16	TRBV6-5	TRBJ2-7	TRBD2	TGTGCCAGCAGTTACTCCCCAGCGGGGAACTCCTACGAGCAGTACTTC	CASSYSPAGNSYEQYF
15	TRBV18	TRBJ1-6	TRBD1	TGTGCCAGCTCCCTAGGGACAGGGCAGACGGGGCCCCTCCACTTT	CASSLGTGQTGPLHF
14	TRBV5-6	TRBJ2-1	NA	TGTGCCAGCAGCTTTGGGATCTCCTACAATGAGCAGTTCTTC	CASSFGISYNEQFF
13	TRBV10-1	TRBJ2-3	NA	TGCGCCAGCAGTGAGTCGGGGGCGAATACGCAGTATTTT	CASSESGANTQYF
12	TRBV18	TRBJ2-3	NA	TGTGCCAGCTCCCCTTTCACAGATACGCAGTATTTT	CASSPFTDTQYF
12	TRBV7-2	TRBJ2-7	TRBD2	TGTGCCAGCAGGGGGGGGACCTACGAGCAGTACTTC	CASRGGTYEQYF
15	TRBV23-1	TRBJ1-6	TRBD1	TGCGCCAGCAGTCATTCCGGACAGGAAAATTCACCCCTCCACTTT	CASSHSGQENSPLHF
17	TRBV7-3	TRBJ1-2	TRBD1	TGTGCCAGCAGCACAGGGACAGGGGGCGCGAGATCGGACGGCTACACCTTC	CASSTGTGGARSDGYTF
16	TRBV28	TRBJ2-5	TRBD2	TGTGCCAGCAGTTTATTTACGACTAGCGGCAGAGAGACCCAGTACTTC	CASSLFTTSGRETQYF
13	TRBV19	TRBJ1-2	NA	TGTGCCAGTACTTCAACGGACGGTTATGGCTACACCTTC	CASTSTDGYGYTF